Below, 30 T cell receptor beta chains from the same sample are listed, as sequenced in a study of blood T cell repertoires in COVID-19. The repertoire was sequenced with immunoSEQ multiplex PCR; TCRdb's copy has only in-frame clones and lacks some. Among approximately 260,000 clones, around nine tenths were seen once, and the ten largest hold roughly 2.1%. What was sequenced was peripheral blood. These receptors all come from a man between 45 and 60 years old with acute or convalescent COVID-19.

The chain uses TRBV5-1 and TRBJ1-1; 9 positions match TRBD1. The germline V gene has CDR1 SGHRS and CDR2 YFSETQ. The ends lost 3 bases at V and 8 bases at J; junction bases unmatched: 17. The CDR3 extends over 17 amino acids. The CDR3 DNA reads TGCGCCAGCAGCTACTCTCCGACAGGGGGTTTTAATCTGGAAGCTTTCTTT. Residues: CASSYSPTGGFNLEAFF.

In this sample, this clone turned up once. The chain links TRBV5-4 to TRBJ2-5, with D perhaps matching TRBD1 (6 bases). There are 13 residues in the CDR3. CDR1 and CDR2 from the germline V gene are SGHNT and YYREEE (reference sequence). V lost 3 bases, J lost 5 bases, and 11 bases lay in between. The CDR3 loop reads CASSSTGTETQYF. CDR3 coding DNA: TGTGCCAGCAGCTCAACAGGGACGGAGACCCAGTACTTC.

The chain is built from TRBV25-1 and TRBJ1-3; 8 bases are a match to TRBD1. This CDR3 spans 18 amino acids. Germline V lookup: CDR1 MGHDK, CDR2 SYGVNS. V shed 8 bases, J shed 2 bases, and the junction held 17 bases outside the gene matches. The CDR3 DNA follows: TGTGCCAGCTCTCCGCTCCCCGGACAGGGAAGAACTGGAAACACCATATATTTT. Its protein is CASSPLPGQGRTGNTIYF.

The chain links TRBV10-3 to TRBJ1-2; 10 positions agree with TRBD1. V was pared by 9 bases and J by 1 base, with 11 bases of the junction left unmatched. The germline V gene encodes CDR1 ENHRY and CDR2 SYGVKD. This CDR3 contains 16 residues. CDR3 DNA sequence: TGTGCCATGAGTCCCGGGACAGGGGACTATAACTATGGCTACACCTTC. Translation gives CAMSPGTGDYNYGYTF.

The rearrangement joins TRBV7-6 to TRBJ2-7, with 7 nucleotides matching TRBD2. Germline loops: CDR1 SGHVS, CDR2 FNYEAQ. The CDR3 covers 11 residues. CDR3 nucleotides: TGTGCCAGCAGCAATGACAGAAGCGGGGAGGTC. This codes for CASSNDRSGEV.

The chain uses TRBV21-1 and TRBJ2-7; the tabulated D call, TRBD1, remains unverified against the DNA. TRBV21-1 is a pseudogene. This CDR3 is built from 16 residues. CDR3 DNA: TGTGCCAGCAGCAAAGACGGACAGGGAATATCCTACGAGCAGTACTTC. Protein: CASSKDGQGISYEQYF.

The chain links TRBV5-6 to TRBJ2-2; maybe TRBD2 (5 bases). The CDR3 is made up of 17 amino acids. Germline CDR1 SGHDT, CDR2 YYEEEE. V was shortened by 2 bases and J by 1 base, with 15 bases between the two germline ends. The CDR3: CASSFSGLGLNTGELFF. The CDR3 coding sequence is TGTGCCAGCAGCTTCTCGGGGTTAGGTTTGAACACCGGGGAGCTGTTTTTT.

A single count supports this clone. The chain uses TRBV7-3 and TRBJ2-1, with D unclear. The CDR3 totals 14 residues. Per the germline V gene, CDR1 is SGHTA and CDR2 is FQGTGA. With 3 bases removed from V and 0 bases from J, the gap between germline ends came to 6 bases. The CDR3 bases are TGTGCCAGCAGCTTCAGGAACTCCTACAATGAGCAGTTCTTC. This codes for CASSFRNSYNEQFF.

The chain joins TRBV19 to TRBJ1-5; 7 bases map to TRBD1. The junction had 2 bases not matched to a gene; V was cut back by 4 bases and J by 2 bases. The CDR3 has 14 residues. Germline CDR1 reads LNHDA; CDR2 reads SQIVND (reference sequence). The CDR3 loop reads CASSTGQGNQPQHF. The CDR3 DNA reads as TGTGCCAGTAGTACCGGACAGGGCAATCAGCCCCAGCATTTT.

V is TRBV5-6 and J is TRBJ2-3, with TRBD1 as a possible D gene (6 bases). This CDR3 contains 15 residues. Germline CDR1 SGHDT, CDR2 YYEEEE. The V end lost 4 bases, the J end lost 4 bases, and 16 bases lay between the germline ends. The CDR3 DNA sequence: TGTGCCAGCAGCGCAACAGGGTACGTGCCAGATACGCAGTATTTT. Protein: CASSATGYVPDTQYF.

The chain combines TRBV6-5 with TRBJ1-5, with TRBD1 matching 9 bases. Germline CDR1 reads MNHEY; CDR2 reads SVGAGI. The CDR3 is made up of 15 amino acids. J gave up 4 bases and V 6 bases, and 7 bases lay outside the gene matches. CDR3 sequence (DNA): TGTGCCAGCAGGGGGACAGGGAAGGGAAATCAGCCCCAGCATTTT. It yields the protein CASRGTGKGNQPQHF.

The chain combines TRBV5-5 with TRBJ2-1; 10 bases match TRBD2. The CDR3 is made up of 14 amino acids. Germline V CDR1 and CDR2: SGHKS, YYEKEE (reference sequence). J lost 9 bases, V lost 5 bases, and 8 bases had no gene match. The DNA of the CDR3 is TGTGCCAGCAGTTCCCTAGCGGGGGTCGGTGAGCAGTTCTTC. This sequence encodes CASSSLAGVGEQFF.

The rearrangement joins TRBV5-1 to TRBJ1-6; 9 positions match TRBD1. The germline V gene has CDR1 SGHRS and CDR2 YFSETQ. This CDR3 comprises 17 residues. V lost 0 bases to trimming and J lost 3 bases; unmatched junction nucleotides: 4. CDR3 protein: CASSLAGTGNYNSPLHF. CDR3 coding DNA: TGCGCCAGCAGCTTGGCCGGGACAGGGAACTATAATTCACCCCTCCACTTT. The whole variable domain, remainder taken from reference TRBV5-1 and TRBJ1-6, is KAGVTQTPRYLIKTRGQQVTLSCSPISGHRSVSWYQQTPGQGLQFLFEYFSETQRNKGNFPGRFSGRQFSNSRSEMNVSTLELGDSALYLCASSLAGTGNYNSPLHFGNGTRLTVT.

The V and J genes are TRBV7-8 and TRBJ2-7, with D perhaps matching TRBD1 (6 bases). This CDR3 has 14 amino acids. Germline-derived CDR1 and CDR2 are SGHVS and FQNEAQ. Trimming removed 1 base from V and 4 bases from J, with 11 bases in between. This CDR3 reads CASSLGKGEYEQYF. CDR3 nucleotides: TGTGCCAGCAGCTTAGGGAAGGGGGAATACGAGCAGTACTTC.

The gene calls are TRBV7-9 and TRBJ2-2; D uncertain. The CDR3 is made up of 15 amino acids. Germline V gene sequence: CDR1 SEHNR, CDR2 FQNEAQ (reference sequence). The V end lost 5 bases, the J end lost 2 bases, and 12 bases lay between the germline ends. Here the CDR3 reads CASSPTQTNTGELFF. The CDR3 DNA reads TGTGCCAGCAGCCCGACACAAACAAACACCGGGGAGCTGTTTTTT. Full variable domain (missing parts from reference TRBV7-9 and TRBJ2-2): DTGVSQNPRHKITKRGQNVTFRCDPISEHNRLYWYRQTLGQGPEFLTYFQNEAQLEKSRLLSDRFSAERPKGSFSTLEIQRTEQGDSAMYLCASSPTQTNTGELFFGEGSRLTVL.

The chain carries TRBV23-1 and TRBJ1-2; D not resolved. TRBV23-1 is recorded as an ORF, its role being uncertain. The CDR3 totals 15 residues. V gave up 7 bases and J gave up 3 bases, with 18 bases separating them. The CDR3 DNA sequence: TGCGCCAGCAACCGGTCCGAAGTAGAAGACTATGGCTACACCTTC. Amino acid sequence: CASNRSEVEDYGYTF.

The chain recombines TRBV14 with TRBJ1-2, with a weak D call TRBD1 (6 bases). The germline V gene encodes CDR1 SGHDN and CDR2 FVKESK. The CDR3 length is 15 residues. Between the trimmed V and J ends, which lost 2 bases and 6 bases, there was a span of 16 bases. The CDR3 spells CASSQTGIRIHGYTF. Here the CDR3 DNA reads TGTGCCAGCAGCCAAACAGGGATCCGAATCCATGGCTACACCTTC. The full variable domain, with the rest looked up from reference TRBV14 and TRBJ1-2, is EAGVTQFPSHSVIEKGQTVTLRCDPISGHDNLYWYRRVMGKEIKFLLHFVKESKQDESGMPNNRFLAERTGGTYSTLKVQPAELEDSGVYFCASSQTGIRIHGYTFGSGTRLTVV.

CDR3 DNA: TGCAGCGGTAAAGCCGGGACAGGGGACACCGGGGAGCTGTTTTTT. This sequence encodes CSGKAGTGDTGELFF. This chain joins TRBV29-1 and TRBJ2-2; TRBD1 agrees at 10 bases. Germline lookup yields CDR1 SQVTM and CDR2 ANQGSEA. V lost 7 bases to trimming and J lost 3 bases; unmatched junction nucleotides: 8. This CDR3 region has 15 residues.

The chain carries TRBV18 and TRBJ1-2, with 9 nucleotides matching TRBD1. CDR3 size: 16 residues. In germline, CDR1 is KGHSH, CDR2 LQKENI. V was pared by 0 bases and J by 4 bases, with 6 bases of the junction left unmatched. The CDR3 sequence is CASSPPGQGSIYGYTF. CDR3 DNA: TGTGCCAGCTCACCACCCGGACAGGGGAGTATCTATGGCTACACCTTC.

This CDR3 reads CASSPVAGDTEAFF. The DNA of the CDR3 is TGTGCCAGCTCACCAGTTGCAGGGGACACTGAAGCTTTCTTT. The rearrangement uses TRBV18 and TRBJ1-1; a weak D match, TRBD1 (6 bases). Trimming pared 2 bases from V and 3 bases from J, leaving 10 bases between. CDR3 size: 14 residues. Germline assignment: CDR1 KGHSH and CDR2 LQKENI.

The J gene is TRBJ1-6, the V gene TRBV3-1 (or the pseudogene TRBV3-2); TRBD1 is a possible D gene (5 bases). Trimming stripped 4 bases from V and 10 bases from J, with 17 bases between. Looked up from germline, CDR1 is LGHDT and CDR2 is YNNKEL (reference sequence). The CDR3 has 15 residues. CDR3 residues: CASSPLRREGSPLHF. The CDR3 nucleotides are TGTGCCAGCAGCCCCCTACGCAGGGAGGGCTCACCCCTCCACTTT.

This chain links TRBV6-6 with TRBJ1-1; D unclear. V was trimmed by 2 bases and J by 1 base, leaving 5 bases between them. This CDR3 has 13 amino acids. Germline V CDR1 and CDR2: MNHNY, SVGAGI (reference sequence). The CDR3 here is CASSYPQNTEAFF. CDR3 DNA: TGTGCCAGCAGTTACCCCCAGAACACTGAAGCTTTCTTT.

The CDR3 region is CASSKGPNNEQFF. CDR3 nucleotides: TGTGCCAGCTCAAAGGGGCCGAACAATGAGCAGTTCTTC. The chain joins TRBV18 to TRBJ2-1; a possible D gene is TRBD1 (5 bases). CDR1 is KGHSH and CDR2 is LQKENI in the germline V gene. The CDR3 is 13 residues long. The V end was cut by 5 bases, the J end by 5 bases, with 10 bases between.

This chain connects TRBV24-1 to TRBJ2-1; TRBD1 matches at 9 bases. The CDR3 totals 14 residues. Trimming took 2 bases from V and 15 from J; bases not matched to a gene: 10. Germline CDR1 KGHDR, CDR2 SFDVKD. In DNA, the CDR3 is TGTGCCACCAGTGATTCCGGGAGGAGGGACAGGGTGTTCTTC. Amino acids: CATSDSGRRDRVFF.

The J gene is TRBJ1-6, the V gene TRBV5-1; TRBD1 matches 11 bases. V dropped 4 bases and J dropped 10; count of bases not matched to a gene: 10. This CDR3 contains 16 residues. Germline loops: CDR1 SGHRS, CDR2 YFSETQ. Here the CDR3 reads CASSDGQGAGGSPLHF. CDR3 nucleotides: TGCGCCAGCAGCGACGGACAGGGGGCGGGTGGATCACCCCTCCACTTT.

The chain joins TRBV7-9 to TRBJ1-6, with 9 nucleotides matching TRBD1. V lost 5 bases to trimming and J lost 9 bases; unmatched junction nucleotides: 5. CDR1 is SEHNR, CDR2 FQNEAQ, per germline (reference sequence). The CDR3 extends over 14 amino acids. The DNA of the CDR3 is TGTGCCAGCAGCACGGGACAGGGAGGTTCACCCCTCCACTTT. It encodes CASSTGQGGSPLHF.

The V call is TRBV4-2, the J call TRBJ1-1, with a weak D call TRBD1 (5 bases). Trimming shortened V by 4 bases and J by 0 bases, and 18 bases separated the two germline ends. This CDR3 region has 17 residues. Per germline, CDR1 LGHNA and CDR2 YNFKEQ. For the CDR3, the DNA is TGTGCCAGCAGCCCTCAGGGAACCCAGGGCGTGAACACTGAAGCTTTCTTT. Protein product: CASSPQGTQGVNTEAFF.

The chain has TRBV29-1 and TRBJ2-7, with no clear D. CDR1 is SQVTM and CDR2 is ANQGSEA in the germline V gene. The CDR3 spans 11 residues. V gave up 6 bases and J gave up 0 bases, with 6 bases separating them. As DNA, the CDR3 is TGCAGCGTGGAGTACTCCTACGAGCAGTACTTC. This codes for CSVEYSYEQYF.

Only one count was recorded for this clone. The chain is built from TRBV6-2 or TRBV6-3 and TRBJ2-1; no firm D call. The V and J ends lost 2 bases and 14 bases respectively, with 10 bases between them. In germline, CDR1 is MNHEY, CDR2 SVGEGT. The CDR3 totals 11 residues. The CDR3, as DNA: TGTGCCAGCAGTTACGGTGAGGTGAAGTTCTTC. Translating gives CASSYGEVKFF.

CDR3: CAFGGQGGSYEQYF. The CDR3, as DNA: TGTGCCTTTGGAGGACAGGGGGGCTCCTACGAGCAGTACTTC. The J gene is TRBJ2-7, the V gene TRBV2; TRBD1 agrees at 10 bases. The length of the CDR3 is 14 residues. The V gene's germline CDR1 is SNHLY and CDR2 FYNNEI. Trimming at V came to 11 bases and at J to 0 bases, leaving 7 bases not matched to a gene.